This T cell receptor (beta chain) was sequenced in a study of T cell repertoires in cytomegalovirus infection. For the study at large: Both recently identified HLA-C-restricted and well-studied HLA-B-restricted CMV epitopes were used in the study. Evidence of both CMV infection and a matching HLA type came from public TCR beta signatures.

Study findings and constraints: The cumulative frequency of public TCR beta families distinguished individuals who carried CMV together with the relevant HLA. CMV-specific TCR beta clonotypes restricted by HLA-C were the ones dominating the ex vivo response.

About this clonotype: Its antigen is unidentified.

TCRdb itself ran the reads through MiXCR, one entry per CDR3 protein. Found here are fewer than 1,000,000 distinct CDR3 sequences, less than 35% of them singletons; the top ten hold over 12%. This clonotype was obtained from a human donor in good health (CMV status not recorded). Some clones in this sample may be carry-over from other donors' samples. This specimen consisted of cultured CD8+ T cells from PBMCs, obtained from culture after CMV antigen stimulation.

The chain's CDR3 is CASSQEGRGVQETQYF. DNA for the CDR3: TGTGCCAGCAGCCAAGAAGGGAGGGGAGTTCAAGAGACCCAGTACTTC. This chain uses TRBV14 with TRBJ2-5; 7 nucleotides match TRBD2. Germline-derived CDR1 and CDR2 are SGHDN and FVKESK. The CDR3 has 16 residues. V trimming: 0 bases; J trimming: 2 bases; junction bases outside the gene matches: 6.